This T cell receptor beta chain was profiled in a study of T cell clonality in common variable immunodeficiency. Study-level points and caveats: Fewer deletions and N-nucleotide insertions were reportedly seen in common variable immunodeficiency TCR beta sequences.

This clone was seen only a few times. As yet, its antigen is unknown. The read stops 3 residues short of the end of the CDR3; the missing end is completed from the germline J gene. This CDR3 spans 15 amino acids. Germline CDR1 reads SNHLY; CDR2 reads FYNNEI. Trimming removed 8 bases at V and 7 bases at J, with 20 bases between. Profiling relied on immunoSEQ multiplex PCR, and the TCRdb table lists in-frame clones only, not all of them. Found here are 25,000 to 35,000 clones, no singletons; the ten largest cover 5% to 5.5%. The sequence was obtained from a human donor with common variable immunodeficiency. The sample comprised peripheral blood mononuclear cells. The chain has TRBV2 and TRBJ1-4; possibly TRBD1 for D (6 bases). CDR3 sequence reads: CASLFQNRDFEKLFF. Incomplete CDR3 DNA: TGTGCCAGCTTGTTCCAAAACAGGGATTTTGAAAAA.